Following are 29 T cell receptor beta chains from one sample sequenced in a study of shared clonotypes between healthy human individuals. The assay was immunoSEQ multiplex PCR, and TCRdb's table has in-frame clones only and misses some. The sample has around 1,100,000 clones, 70% to 85% seen once. The specimen sequenced was memory CD4+ T cells from PBMCs. Stated subset: CD45RA-negative fraction. The source is a man between 18 and 35 years old in good health. Some clones in this sample may be carry-over from other donors' samples.

The sample holds one count of this clone. The chain combines TRBV19 with TRBJ2-3; TRBD2 aligns across 12 bases. The CDR3 loop spans 15 amino acids. Germline lookup yields CDR1 LNHDA and CDR2 SQIVND (reference sequence). Trimming cost V 7 bases and J 1 base; bases outside gene matches: 3. DNA of the CDR3: TGTGCCAGTAAGCGACTAGCGGGGGGCACAGATACGCAGTATTTT. Translation gives CASKRLAGGTDTQYF.

The chain uses TRBV5-3 and TRBJ1-2; the D gene is possibly TRBD1 (5 bases). TRBV5-3 is flagged as an ORF with uncertain function. The CDR3 is made up of 14 amino acids. The germline V and J ends were trimmed by 0 bases and 2 bases, with 8 bases remaining between them. DNA of the CDR3: TGTGCCAGAAGCTTGGCCGGGGACAACTATGGCTACACCTTC. Its translation: CARSLAGDNYGYTF.

The chain joins TRBV5-6 to TRBJ2-5, with 7 bases aligning to TRBD2. The CDR3 is made up of 14 amino acids. CDR1 is SGHDT and CDR2 is YYEEEE in the germline V gene. V lost 3 bases to trimming and J lost 5 bases; unmatched junction nucleotides: 7. This CDR3 reads CASSSPGGAETQYF. In DNA, the CDR3 is TGTGCCAGCAGCTCCCCGGGAGGTGCGGAGACCCAGTACTTC.

Remarks on this clone: This same CDR3 is encoded by further DNA sequences in the sample. This chain joins TRBV28 and TRBJ2-7; D remains ambiguous. V dropped 6 bases and J dropped 3 bases, with 6 bases sitting between them. Germline loops: CDR1 MDHEN, CDR2 SYDVKM. The CDR3 runs to 11 residues. The CDR3 DNA reads as TGTGCCAGCAGGGGAAGCTACGAGCAGTACTTC. Translated, it gives CASRGSYEQYF.

The chain couples TRBV10-1 to TRBJ2-7; a possible D gene is TRBD2 (6 bases). Germline V gene lookup returns CDR1 WNHNN and CDR2 SYGVQD (reference sequence). Trimming removed 8 bases from V and 1 base from J, with 6 bases in between. The CDR3 loop spans 11 amino acids. CDR3 nucleotide sequence: TGCGCCAGCGCGGGGTCCTACGAGCAGTACTTC. Protein sequence: CASAGSYEQYF.

The V gene is TRBV4-3, the J gene TRBJ2-2; unclear D gene. V lost 2 bases to trimming and J lost 2 bases, with 6 bases between them. There are 14 residues in the CDR3. CDR1 is LGHNA and CDR2 is YSLEER in the germline V gene. Here the CDR3 DNA reads TGCGCCAGCAGCCAATTTTCAAACACCGGGGAGCTGTTTTTT. Residues: CASSQFSNTGELFF.

The V call is TRBV4-3, the J call TRBJ1-1; D call uncertain. V lost 7 bases to trimming and J lost 1 base, with 4 bases between them. The CDR3 loop spans 11 amino acids. Germline loops: CDR1 LGHNA, CDR2 YSLEER. Here the CDR3 reads CASKGNTEAFF. As DNA, the CDR3 is TGCGCCAGCAAGGGGAACACTGAAGCTTTCTTT.

The chain is built from TRBV6-1 and TRBJ1-3, with D unresolved. V lost 6 bases to trimming and J lost 4 bases, with 16 bases between them. This CDR3 has 15 residues. Germline loops: CDR1 MNHNS, CDR2 SASEGT. The CDR3 bases are TGTGCCAGCAGGGAAAGATTTCAAGAGGGAAACACCATATATTTT. Residues: CASRERFQEGNTIYF.

The J gene is TRBJ1-4, the V gene TRBV10-1; D possibly corresponds to TRBD1 (5 bases). The CDR3 covers 13 residues. V was trimmed by 1 base and J by 10 bases, leaving 10 bases between them. Looked up from germline, CDR1 is WNHNN and CDR2 is SYGVQD (reference sequence). CDR3 amino acids: CASSEWPGGKLFF. The CDR3 nucleotides are TGCGCCAGCAGTGAGTGGCCCGGGGGAAAACTGTTTTTT.

DNA for the CDR3: TGTGCCAGCAGCTTAGGGGGGGTTTTCGCAGATACGCAGTATTTT. Protein sequence: CASSLGGVFADTQYF. This sequence joins TRBV7-2 and TRBJ2-3, with a tentative D call TRBD2 (6 bases). The CDR3 contains 15 residues. Germline lookup yields CDR1 SGHTA and CDR2 FQGNSA. V lost 1 base and J lost 4, with 12 bases in between.

This clone appeared once. The chain links TRBV6-5 to TRBJ2-5, with D perhaps being TRBD1 or TRBD2 (5 bases each). Germline V gene lookup returns CDR1 MNHEY and CDR2 SVGAGI. The ends were cut back, 2 bases at V and 6 bases at J, with 16 bases in the middle. This CDR3 has 15 residues. The CDR3 region has the DNA TGTGCCAGCAGTTACGGCAGGGTCGGGATTCAGACCCAGTACTTC. The encoded protein is CASSYGRVGIQTQYF.

The chain couples TRBV5-1 to TRBJ2-7, with D possibly being TRBD1 or TRBD2 (5 bases each). The length of the CDR3 is 14 residues. Trimming stripped 3 bases from V and 1 base from J, with 11 bases between. The germline CDR1 and CDR2 sequences are SGHRS and YFSETQ. The DNA for the CDR3 is TGCGCCAGCAGCTCAGTGGGGGAGTCCTACGAGCAGTACTTC. It encodes CASSSVGESYEQYF.

The J gene is TRBJ2-2, the V gene TRBV7-8; TRBD2 is a possible D gene (6 bases). The V gene's germline CDR1 is SGHVS and CDR2 FQNEAQ. The CDR3 spans 15 residues. Trimming took 4 bases from V and 0 from J, leaving 9 bases between them. The CDR3 DNA reads as TGTGCCAGCAGCTCGGCGGGATCGAACACCGGGGAGCTGTTTTTT. Translated, it gives CASSSAGSNTGELFF. The full variable domain, its missing parts supplied by reference TRBV7-8 and TRBJ2-2, is GAGVSQSPRYKVAKRGQDVALRCDPISGHVSLFWYQQALGQGPEFLTYFQNEAQLDKSGLPSDRFFAERPEGSVSTLKIQRTQQEDSAVYLCASSSAGSNTGELFFGEGSRLTVL.

Ten or more counts support this clone. V is TRBV9 and J is TRBJ2-1; 7 positions agree with TRBD2. Germline V gene sequence: CDR1 SGDLS, CDR2 YYNGEE. The junction had 10 bases not matched to a gene; V was cut back by 3 bases and J by 4 bases. The CDR3 sequence is 16 residues long. CDR3 protein: CASSGGSGMRYNEQFF. DNA for the CDR3: TGTGCCAGCAGCGGCGGGAGCGGGATGAGGTACAATGAGCAGTTCTTC.

Comments on this clone: A junction end diverges from the germline sequence, so it may reflect a read error. The rearrangement links TRBV7-2 to TRBJ2-7; 9 bases line up with TRBD2. The CDR3 runs to 14 residues. Germline CDR1 is SGHTA and CDR2 is FQGNSA. The CDR3 loop is CVSSLRTSVYEQYF. The CDR3 bases are TGTGTCAGCAGCTTACGGACTAGCGTCTACGAGCAGTACTTC.

This clone was recorded many times. J is TRBJ1-4 and V is TRBV15; D unresolved. The V gene's germline CDR1 is LNHNV and CDR2 YYDKDF (reference sequence). With 0 bases removed from V and 4 bases from J, the gap between germline ends came to 3 bases. This CDR3 contains 13 residues. The CDR3 spells CATSRDGNEKLFF. The CDR3 DNA sequence: TGTGCCACCAGCAGAGACGGTAATGAAAAACTGTTTTTT.

The chain joins TRBV7-3 to TRBJ2-1; TRBD2 matches 10 bases. The CDR3 length is 15 residues. Germline CDR1 reads SGHTA; CDR2 reads FQGTGA. V dropped 5 bases and J dropped 10; count of bases not matched to a gene: 11. CDR3 protein: CASSRTSGTLGEQFF. CDR3 sequence (DNA): TGTGCCAGCAGCCGCACTAGCGGGACTCTAGGGGAGCAGTTCTTC.

The CDR3 region is CASSPSAGEAFF. The CDR3 DNA is TGCGCCAGCAGCCCCAGCGCAGGGGAAGCTTTCTTT. This chain joins TRBV4-1 and TRBJ1-1, with D maybe TRBD1 (5 bases). CDR1 is MGHRA and CDR2 is YSYEKL in the germline V gene. Trimming took 4 bases from V and 8 from J, leaving 11 bases between them. The CDR3 has 12 amino acids.

CDR3 amino acids: CASSQEDRVNTEAFF. The CDR3 DNA sequence: TGCGCCAGCAGCCAAGAGGACAGGGTGAACACTGAAGCTTTCTTT. The genes are TRBV4-3 and TRBJ1-1, with 8 bases matching TRBD1. With 0 bases clipped from V and 0 bases from J, the junction kept 0 bases outside the gene matches. Germline loops: CDR1 LGHNA, CDR2 YSLEER. The length of the CDR3 is 15 residues.

The chain has TRBV29-1 and TRBJ2-1; no clear D gene. Trimming removed 0 bases from V and 7 bases from J, with 13 bases in between. In germline, CDR1 is SQVTM, CDR2 ANQGSEA. The CDR3 length is 14 residues. For the CDR3, the DNA is TGCAGCGTTGAAGATCGTCAGGACGGGAATGAGCAGTTCTTC. Protein product: CSVEDRQDGNEQFF.

V usage is TRBV19 and J usage is TRBJ2-6; D is uncertain. Trimming pared 9 bases from V and 4 bases from J, leaving 10 bases between. The CDR3 contains 13 residues. The germline V gene encodes CDR1 LNHDA and CDR2 SQIVND (reference sequence). In DNA form, the CDR3 reads TGTGCCAGCGGCGAATACGGGGCCAACGTCCTGACTTTC. Its translation: CASGEYGANVLTF.

This clone was observed a handful of times. The chain recombines TRBV15 with TRBJ1-1; no clear D. The V gene's germline CDR1 is LNHNV and CDR2 YYDKDF (reference sequence). The V end lost 6 bases, the J end lost 6 bases, and 23 bases lay between the germline ends. The CDR3 consists of 16 residues. CDR3 nucleotide sequence: TGTGCCACCAGGGCAGCCGCACGGAGGGATTCGCCTGAAGCTTTCTTT. Its translation: CATRAAARRDSPEAFF.

This clone was seen at least ten times. The V gene is TRBV6-6, the J gene TRBJ1-3, with 7 bases matching TRBD1. CDR3 length: 15 residues. The V segment lost 4 bases and the J segment 0 bases; nucleotides outside the gene matches: 3. Germline V gives CDR1 MNHNY, CDR2 SVGAGI (reference sequence). As DNA, the CDR3 is TGTGCCAGCAGTTCACAGGGGATCTCTGGAAACACCATATATTTT. Translated: CASSSQGISGNTIYF.

There are a few counts of this clone. Other DNA sequences from this sample encode an identical CDR3 as well. The chain uses TRBV29-1 and TRBJ2-3; D perhaps matches TRBD2 (5 bases). V was pared by 3 bases and J by 1 base, with 8 bases between. This CDR3 has 13 residues. The germline V gene has CDR1 SQVTM and CDR2 ANQGSEA. The CDR3 sequence: CSVDEGGTDTQYF. The CDR3 nucleotides read TGCAGCGTTGACGAGGGCGGCACAGATACGCAGTATTTT.

This sequence joins TRBV7-2 and TRBJ2-7, with 7 nucleotides matching TRBD2. V shed 5 bases, J shed 2 bases, and the junction held 9 bases outside the gene matches. This CDR3 has 15 residues. CDR1 and CDR2 (germline): SGHTA, FQGNSA. The CDR3 DNA sequence: TGTGCCAGCAGCCCCCCGGGGGGAGGGACCTACGAGCAGTACTTC. Amino acid sequence: CASSPPGGGTYEQYF.

This clone was seen only a few times. This chain links TRBV27 with TRBJ2-7; D might be TRBD1 or TRBD2, each matching 5 bases. Looked up from germline, CDR1 is MNHEY and CDR2 is SMNVEV (reference sequence). V lost 5 bases and J lost 5, with 28 bases in between. This CDR3 is built from 18 residues. The CDR3 loop reads CASSQRLTGTRQANEQYF. CDR3 in DNA: TGTGCCAGCAGTCAAAGGCTTACCGGGACCCGGCAGGCGAACGAGCAGTACTTC.

The chain is built from TRBV12-1 and TRBJ2-7. TRBV12-1 is a pseudogene segment. The CDR3 runs 14 residues. Here the CDR3 reads CASSLPGGSYEQYF. CDR3 sequence (DNA): TGTGCCAGCAGCTTGCCCGGGGGCAGCTACGAGCAGTACTTC.

This chain connects TRBV11-2 to TRBJ2-1, with a possible D match to TRBD2 (5 bases). Trimming stripped 0 bases from V and 10 bases from J, with 13 bases between. This CDR3 comprises 14 residues. Germline CDR1 SGHAT, CDR2 FQNNGV. The CDR3 is CASSLEALAWEQFF. The CDR3 DNA reads as TGTGCCAGCAGCTTAGAGGCCCTAGCATGGGAGCAGTTCTTC.

This clone occurred once. This chain links TRBV5-1 with TRBJ1-2, with 12 bases identical to TRBD1. Trimming cost V 4 bases and J 8 bases; bases outside gene matches: 9. CDR3 length: 15 residues. Germline lookup yields CDR1 SGHRS and CDR2 YFSETQ. CDR3 region: CASSEPGQGAGGYTF. CDR3 nucleotide sequence: TGCGCCAGCAGCGAGCCGGGACAGGGGGCAGGAGGCTACACCTTC.